The entry below describes one T cell receptor (beta chain). The CDR3 runs 17 residues. Trimming pared 0 bases from V and 1 base from J, leaving 14 bases between. Germline assignment: CDR1 SGHTA and CDR2 FQGTGA. This entry belongs to a study of blood T cell repertoires in COVID-19. Study background: Samples taken during acute and convalescent COVID-19 were collected in the United States, Italy and Spain. Sources were T cells, B-cell-depleted T cells, or PBMCs; the material itself was cDNA or gDNA.

As processed by the authors: It was from reference gene primer amplification that nucleated cell counts were estimated. The protocol was immunoSEQ multiplex PCR, while the TCRdb copy is restricted to in-frame clones and leaves out a portion. The V and J calls and clone size are taken from that table; D and trimming were inferred from the DNA. The data show over 200,000 clones, 88% seen once. This TCR derives from a human donor in a cohort sampled during active COVID-19. Sequenced material: peripheral blood. The chain joins TRBV7-3 to TRBJ2-3, with D possibly TRBD2 on 6 matching bases. The CDR3 here is CASSLTLRGGGTDTQYF. In DNA form, the CDR3 reads TGTGCCAGCAGCTTAACGTTAAGGGGCGGGGGCACAGATACGCAGTATTTT.